Following are 22 T cell receptor beta chains from one sample sequenced in a study of cytomegalovirus exposure and HLA in healthy donors. The PCR was carried out with 60 Vbeta primers and 13 Jbeta primers. Produced via immunoSEQ multiplex PCR; TCRdb's table is partial and in-frame only. The sample yields some 130,000 clones, around 63% seen once. Sequencing used PBMCs. Receptors originate from a human donor in good health.

The chain has TRBV6-6 and TRBJ1-4; D gene ambiguous. Germline CDR1 MNHNY, CDR2 SVGAGI (reference sequence). CDR3 length equals 14 residues. Trimming took 8 bases from V and 4 from J, leaving 14 bases between them. The CDR3 protein is CASLGRNSNEKLFF. The DNA for the CDR3 is TGTGCCAGCCTGGGTCGGAACAGTAATGAAAAACTGTTTTTT.

Only one count was recorded for this clone. The rearrangement joins TRBV5-1 to TRBJ2-2; 9 nucleotides match TRBD2. The CDR3 loop spans 16 amino acids. Germline trimming cut 0 bases from V and 5 bases from J; bases unmatched to any gene: 5. CDR1 SGHRS and CDR2 YFSETQ come from the germline V gene. In nucleotides, the CDR3 is TGCGCCAGCAGCTTGGGCGGGAGGGCCGTTACCGGGGAGCTGTTTTTT. This encodes CASSLGGRAVTGELFF. The full variable domain, with the rest looked up from reference TRBV5-1 and TRBJ2-2, is KAGVTQTPRYLIKTRGQQVTLSCSPISGHRSVSWYQQTPGQGLQFLFEYFSETQRNKGNFPGRFSGRQFSNSRSEMNVSTLELGDSALYLCASSLGGRAVTGELFFGEGSRLTVL.

The chain has TRBV2 and TRBJ2-5; 11 bases map to TRBD1. The germline V gene encodes CDR1 SNHLY and CDR2 FYNNEI. The CDR3 loop spans 15 amino acids. V lost 6 bases to trimming and J lost 5 bases; unmatched junction nucleotides: 8. CDR3 in DNA: TGTGCCAGCAGGGGCCGGACAGGGGGCAAGGAGACCCAGTACTTC. The encoded protein is CASRGRTGGKETQYF. The variable domain in full, with the rest retrieved from reference TRBV2 and TRBJ2-5, is EPEVTQTPSHQVTQMGQEVILRCVPISNHLYFYWYRQILGQKVEFLVSFYNNEISEKSEIFDDQFSVERPDGSNFTLKIRSTKLEDSAMYFCASRGRTGGKETQYFGPGTRLLVL.

J is TRBJ2-1 and V is TRBV5-6; D not resolved. V lost 0 bases and J lost 7, with 14 bases in between. The CDR3 totals 15 residues. Germline assignment: CDR1 SGHDT and CDR2 YYEEEE. Here the CDR3 DNA reads TGTGCCAGCAGCTTGGCCCCGGGTAGGTCGAATGAGCAGTTCTTC. This codes for CASSLAPGRSNEQFF.

This clone came up a few times. The chain has TRBV12-5 and TRBJ1-5, with D possibly being TRBD1 (5 bases). V gave up 5 bases and J gave up 6 bases, with 17 bases separating them. The CDR3 is made up of 15 amino acids. Germline V gene data show CDR1 as LGHNT and CDR2 as FRNRAP. CDR3 loop: CASGDGHPRIQPQHF. Here the CDR3 DNA reads TGTGCTAGTGGTGACGGACATCCCCGGATTCAGCCCCAGCATTTT. The full variable domain, in which reference TRBV12-5 and TRBJ1-5 provide the parts outside the CDR3, is DARVTQTPRHKVTEMGQEVTMRCQPILGHNTVFWYRQTMMQGLELLAYFRNRAPLDDSGMPKDRFSAEMPDATLATLKIQPSEPRDSAVYFCASGDGHPRIQPQHFGDGTRLSIL.

This clone was seen only once. V is TRBV25-1 and J is TRBJ2-5, with 7 bases matching TRBD2. V shed 3 bases, J shed 3 bases, and the junction held 4 bases outside the gene matches. Germline V gene lookup returns CDR1 MGHDK and CDR2 SYGVNS. The CDR3 runs 14 residues. CDR3 loop: CASSDPGREETQYF. For the CDR3, the DNA is TGTGCCAGCAGTGACCCGGGGAGGGAAGAGACCCAGTACTTC.

This clone was seen just once. The chain recombines TRBV11-3 with TRBJ2-5; D is undetermined. The CDR3 is 13 residues long. The V and J ends lost 5 bases and 0 bases respectively, with 7 bases between them. CDR1 SGHNT and CDR2 YENEEA come from the germline V gene. DNA for the CDR3: TGTGCCAGCAGCCCCCGGGACCAAGAGACCCAGTACTTC. Translated: CASSPRDQETQYF.

The V gene is TRBV7-9, the J gene TRBJ1-2; unclear D gene. Germline CDR1 is SEHNR and CDR2 is FQNEAQ (reference sequence). Trimming pared 8 bases from V and 2 bases from J, leaving 15 bases between. This CDR3 contains 14 residues. As DNA, the CDR3 is TGTGCCAGCGTAGGCGGCAGTTCGAACTATGGCTACACCTTC. The encoded protein is CASVGGSSNYGYTF. The entire variable domain, with the rest obtained from reference TRBV7-9 and TRBJ1-2, is as follows: DTGVSQNPRHKITKRGQNVTFRCDPISEHNRLYWYRQTLGQGPEFLTYFQNEAQLEKSRLLSDRFSAERPKGSFSTLEIQRTEQGDSAMYLCASVGGSSNYGYTFGSGTRLTVV.

The chain is built from TRBV27 and TRBJ2-7, with D hard to call. The CDR3 is 11 amino acids. The V end lost 10 bases, the J end lost 6 bases, and 13 bases lay between the germline ends. CDR1 and CDR2 (germline): MNHEY, SMNVEV (reference sequence). The CDR3 DNA follows: TGTGCCACCCTTTTTGGGCCCGAGCAGTACTTC. Encoded protein: CATLFGPEQYF.

The chain links TRBV15 to TRBJ2-1, with D perhaps matching TRBD2 (6 bases). CDR1 and CDR2 (germline): LNHNV, YYDKDF (reference sequence). V was pared by 4 bases and J by 2 bases, with 12 bases between. The CDR3 has 15 amino acids. For the CDR3, the DNA is TGTGCCACCAGCAATCTGCGGGACCCCTACAATGAGCAGTTCTTC. This translates into CATSNLRDPYNEQFF.

This clone occurred a few times. The chain recombines TRBV15 with TRBJ2-7; D gene ambiguous. The CDR3 length is 13 residues. V was clipped by 1 base and J by 0 bases, with 4 bases between them. Germline lookup yields CDR1 LNHNV and CDR2 YYDKDF (reference sequence). CDR3 sequence reads: CATSRVRSYEQYF. CDR3 coding DNA: TGTGCCACCAGCAGAGTGCGCTCCTACGAGCAGTACTTC.

The chain carries TRBV11-2 and TRBJ2-7; 9 positions match TRBD2. The V gene's germline CDR1 is SGHAT and CDR2 FQNNGV. This CDR3 has 15 amino acids. The trim removed 5 bases at V and 4 bases at J, leaving 9 bases unmatched. CDR3 amino acids: CASSPRTSAEYEQYF. The CDR3 coding sequence is TGTGCCAGCAGCCCCCGGACTAGCGCTGAATACGAGCAGTACTTC. The full variable domain, in which reference TRBV11-2 and TRBJ2-7 provide the parts outside the CDR3, is EAGVAQSPRYKIIEKRQSVAFWCNPISGHATLYWYQQILGQGPKLLIQFQNNGVVDDSQLPKDRFSAERLKGVDSTLKIQPAKLEDSAVYLCASSPRTSAEYEQYFGPGTRLTVT.

The chain combines TRBV6-1 with TRBJ2-1; D not certain. The V gene's germline CDR1 is MNHNS and CDR2 SASEGT. V dropped 0 bases and J dropped 2 bases, with 11 bases sitting between them. This CDR3 has 16 amino acids. CDR3 amino acids: CASSEAVSSPYNEQFF. CDR3 sequence (DNA): TGTGCCAGCAGTGAAGCGGTTAGTTCACCCTACAATGAGCAGTTCTTC.

This sequence joins TRBV7-9 and TRBJ2-1, with 7 bases aligning to TRBD1. The CDR3 spans 15 residues. CDR1 and CDR2 from the germline V gene are SEHNR and FQNEAQ (reference sequence). V lost 5 bases to trimming and J lost 4 bases; unmatched junction nucleotides: 8. As DNA, the CDR3 is TGTGCCAGCAGCCCATGGACAGGAAAATACAATGAGCAGTTCTTC. It codes for CASSPWTGKYNEQFF. The whole variable domain, filled in from reference TRBV7-9 and TRBJ2-1, reads DTGVSQNPRHKITKRGQNVTFRCDPISEHNRLYWYRQTLGQGPEFLTYFQNEAQLEKSRLLSDRFSAERPKGSFSTLEIQRTEQGDSAMYLCASSPWTGKYNEQFFGPGTRLTVL.

This clone was picked up one time. The CDR3 sequence: CASSLGTGILNEQFF. CDR3 DNA: TGCGCCAGCAGCCTGGGGACAGGGATCCTGAATGAGCAGTTCTTC. The rearrangement links TRBV5-1 to TRBJ2-1; 9 bases are a match to TRBD1. After removal of 4 bases from V and 7 bases from J, the junction contained 9 bases not matched to a gene. Germline lookup yields CDR1 SGHRS and CDR2 YFSETQ. This CDR3 has 15 amino acids.

For the CDR3, the DNA is TGTGCCAGCTCAGCCCAACAGAACACTGAAGCTTTCTTT. Amino acids: CASSAQQNTEAFF. J is TRBJ1-1 and V is TRBV18; D gene uncertain. The length of the CDR3 is 13 residues. The V gene lost 5 bases and the J gene lost 1 base, with 8 bases spanning the gap. Germline CDR1 reads KGHSH; CDR2 reads LQKENI.

V gene TRBV7-9 combines with J gene TRBJ2-7, with TRBD1 as a possible D gene (6 bases). The CDR3 covers 15 residues. V dropped 2 bases and J dropped 6 bases, with 17 bases sitting between them. Germline CDR1 SEHNR, CDR2 FQNEAQ (reference sequence). The CDR3 loop is CASSLSVTQGSEQYF. The CDR3 DNA is TGTGCCAGCAGCTTAAGCGTCACACAGGGTTCCGAGCAGTACTTC.

The genes are TRBV6-5 and TRBJ2-1; the D gene is possibly TRBD1 (5 bases). Germline CDR1 reads MNHEY; CDR2 reads SVGAGI. This CDR3 comprises 15 residues. V lost 5 bases to trimming and J lost 8 bases, with 19 bases between them. CDR3 in DNA: TGTGCCAGCAGTCCCGCGTGGCTAGGGGCCGATGAGCAGTTCTTC. This codes for CASSPAWLGADEQFF.

This clone was detected only once. The chain has TRBV2 and TRBJ2-2, with TRBD1 as a possible D gene (6 bases). The length of the CDR3 is 14 residues. Germline V gives CDR1 SNHLY, CDR2 FYNNEI. Trimming stripped 7 bases from V and 1 base from J, with 10 bases between. The CDR3 region is CASTRTENTGELFF. CDR3 coding DNA: TGTGCCAGCACTAGGACAGAGAACACCGGGGAGCTGTTTTTT.

The gene calls are TRBV7-9 and TRBJ2-3, with D unclear. Trimming took off 4 bases at V and 0 bases at J, with 14 bases between the two ends. This CDR3 contains 16 residues. In germline, CDR1 is SEHNR, CDR2 FQNEAQ (reference sequence). The CDR3 protein is CASSWPSRFSTDTQYF. DNA for the CDR3: TGTGCCAGCAGCTGGCCTTCTAGGTTTAGCACAGATACGCAGTATTTT. The variable domain in full, completed from reference TRBV7-9 and TRBJ2-3, reads DTGVSQNPRHKITKRGQNVTFRCDPISEHNRLYWYRQTLGQGPEFLTYFQNEAQLEKSRLLSDRFSAERPKGSFSTLEIQRTEQGDSAMYLCASSWPSRFSTDTQYFGPGTRLTVL.

This chain links TRBV2 with TRBJ2-7; 11 bases align to TRBD2. This CDR3 contains 16 residues. The germline V gene encodes CDR1 SNHLY and CDR2 FYNNEI. V was pared by 0 bases and J by 3 bases, with 4 bases of the junction left unmatched. The CDR3 region is CASSEAPGTSGYEQYF. CDR3 nucleotides: TGTGCCAGCAGTGAAGCCCCCGGGACTAGCGGCTACGAGCAGTACTTC.

The chain links TRBV9 to TRBJ1-2, with D unclear. V dropped 2 bases and J dropped 4 bases, with 15 bases sitting between them. CDR1 and CDR2 from the germline V gene are SGDLS and YYNGEE. This CDR3 has 15 amino acids. The CDR3 bases are TGTGCCAGCAGCGTTGACCCGGGGTCGATCTATGGCTACACCTTC. As protein: CASSVDPGSIYGYTF.